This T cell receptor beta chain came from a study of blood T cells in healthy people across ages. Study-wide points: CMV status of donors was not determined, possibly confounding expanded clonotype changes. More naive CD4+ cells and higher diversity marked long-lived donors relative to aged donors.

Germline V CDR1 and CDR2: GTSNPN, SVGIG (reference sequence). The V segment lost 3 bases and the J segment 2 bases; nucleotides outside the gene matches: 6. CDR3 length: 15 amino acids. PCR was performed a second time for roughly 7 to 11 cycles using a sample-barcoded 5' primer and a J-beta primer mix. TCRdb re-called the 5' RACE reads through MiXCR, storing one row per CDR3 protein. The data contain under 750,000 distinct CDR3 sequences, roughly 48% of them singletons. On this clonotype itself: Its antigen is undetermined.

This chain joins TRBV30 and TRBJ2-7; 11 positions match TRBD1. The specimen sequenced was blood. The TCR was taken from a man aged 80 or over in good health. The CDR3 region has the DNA TGTGCCTGGAGCCCTCCGGGACAGGGGGCCTACGAGCAGTACTTC. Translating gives CAWSPPGQGAYEQYF.